This section outlines one T cell receptor beta chain sequence together with its context. The antigen remains unidentified. These data are taken from a study of cytomegalovirus exposure and HLA in healthy donors. Study-wide context: Previous work identified roughly 120 million unique TCR beta sequences from around 200 million T cells. General observations from the study: The study dropped some indistinguishable V segments, TRBV6-2 and TRBV6-3 among them. No immune exposure information besides CMV serostatus was available. Across donors, presence/absence analyses took sequencing depth to be roughly uniform.

V lost 3 bases and J lost 1; bases outside the gene matches: 14. The germline V gene encodes CDR1 MNHEY and CDR2 SMNVEV (reference sequence). The CDR3 runs to 19 residues. Primers for the PCR totalled 60 Vbeta and 13 Jbeta. Clones were sequenced by immunoSEQ multiplex PCR, and TCRdb holds only the in-frame ones, with some missing. The sample records fewer than 70,000 clones, roughly 65% being singletons. The clonotype originates from a male donor in good health and CMV-seropositive. This rearrangement joins TRBV27 to TRBJ2-3, with 9 bases identical to TRBD1. The sequenced material came from PBMCs. The CDR3 is CASSFELPIRDRGTDTQYF. For the CDR3, the DNA is TGTGCCAGCAGTTTCGAATTGCCCATCCGGGACAGGGGCACAGATACGCAGTATTTT.